These 30 T cell receptor beta chains were all obtained from the same sample, sequenced in a study of brain T cells in children with intractable seizures. Measured with immunoSEQ multiplex PCR; TCRdb has only the in-frame clones, and not every one. The sample lists 340,000 or so clones; about 93% were seen once. Time point reported: blood from clinic visit 5 months post-surgery; TSC patient then seizure free. The source was peripheral blood, collected 4 to 5 months after surgery. The receptor source for this set is a boy under three years old with tuberous sclerosis and intractable seizures.

The chain has TRBV24-1 and TRBJ1-5, with D possibly matching TRBD1 (6 bases). The CDR3 is made up of 16 amino acids. Germline CDR1 KGHDR, CDR2 SFDVKD. Trimming shortened V by 3 bases and J by 3 bases, and 14 bases separated the two germline ends. The chain's CDR3 is CATSDGTGTDNQPQHF. The CDR3 coding sequence is TGTGCCACCAGTGATGGAACAGGGACTGACAATCAGCCCCAGCATTTT.

This clone was detected once. The chain joins TRBV5-4 to TRBJ2-2; a possible D gene is TRBD1 (5 bases). The V gene's germline CDR1 is SGHNT and CDR2 YYREEE (reference sequence). With 3 bases removed from V and 5 bases from J, the gap between germline ends came to 8 bases. This CDR3 comprises 13 residues. The CDR3 sequence is CASSWGRTGELFF. Written as DNA, the CDR3 is TGTGCCAGCAGCTGGGGCAGGACCGGGGAGCTGTTTTTT.

V usage is TRBV5-8 and J usage is TRBJ2-5; D unresolved. This CDR3 spans 15 amino acids. Germline-derived CDR1 and CDR2 are SGHTS and YDEGEE. Trimming shortened V by 0 bases and J by 2 bases, and 11 bases separated the two germline ends. The CDR3 bases are TGTGCCAGCAGCTTGGTTGATAGCTGGCAAGAGACCCAGTACTTC. This gives the protein CASSLVDSWQETQYF.

The chain combines TRBV3-1 (or the pseudogene TRBV3-2) with TRBJ2-6, with D possibly TRBD1 on 6 matching bases. Per the germline V gene, CDR1 is LGHDT and CDR2 is YNNKEL (reference sequence). V dropped 4 bases and J dropped 2 bases, with 21 bases sitting between them. This CDR3 region has 19 residues. This CDR3 reads CASSPSLSAYRAGANVLTF. CDR3 nucleotides: TGTGCCAGCAGCCCTAGCTTAAGCGCTTACAGGGCTGGGGCCAACGTCCTGACTTTC.

This clone has only one observation. This rearrangement joins TRBV5-6 to TRBJ1-4; D is ambiguous. Germline CDR1 is SGHDT and CDR2 is YYEEEE. This CDR3 is built from 15 residues. The V and J ends lost 2 bases and 8 bases respectively, with 16 bases between them. The CDR3 protein is CASSFGSALDEKLFF. Here the CDR3 DNA reads TGTGCCAGCAGCTTCGGGTCCGCTCTCGACGAAAAACTGTTTTTT.

With regard to this clone: Within the sample, other DNA sequences also encode this same CDR3. The chain combines TRBV19 with TRBJ2-1; TRBD2 matches 10 bases. CDR1 and CDR2 (germline): LNHDA, SQIVND (reference sequence). The CDR3 sequence is 15 residues long. V shed 6 bases, J shed 0 bases, and the junction held 2 bases outside the gene matches. The CDR3 nucleotides read TGTGCCAGTAGCCCTAGCGGGAGCTCCTACAATGAGCAGTTCTTC. Its protein is CASSPSGSSYNEQFF.

The chain links TRBV5-6 to TRBJ1-1, with a tentative D call TRBD1 (5 bases). The CDR3 is 13 amino acids. V was shortened by 4 bases and J by 3 bases, with 10 bases between the two germline ends. Germline V CDR1 and CDR2: SGHDT, YYEEEE. This CDR3 reads CASSRGTYTEAFF. In nucleotides, the CDR3 is TGTGCCAGCAGCCGCGGGACCTACACTGAAGCTTTCTTT.

The chain uses TRBV6-5 and TRBJ2-3, with 13 bases fitting TRBD2. The CDR3 spans 14 residues. Germline V gives CDR1 MNHEY, CDR2 SVGAGI. V trimming: 6 bases; J trimming: 4 bases; junction bases outside the gene matches: 1. This CDR3 is CASRLAGGPDTQYF. CDR3 nucleotide sequence: TGTGCCAGCAGACTAGCGGGAGGGCCAGATACGCAGTATTTT.

This chain joins TRBV7-6 and TRBJ1-6; a possible D gene is TRBD1 (5 bases). Trimming removed 4 bases from V and 8 bases from J, with 18 bases in between. The germline V gene has CDR1 SGHVS and CDR2 FNYEAQ. The CDR3 is 16 amino acids. The CDR3 bases are TGTGCCAGCAGCTCGACGACACGGGGGAATGATTCACCCCTCCACTTT. Protein: CASSSTTRGNDSPLHF.

This sequence joins TRBV3-1 (or the pseudogene TRBV3-2) and TRBJ2-6, with 9 positions matching TRBD1. The germline gives CDR1 LGHDT, CDR2 YNNKEL (reference sequence). The CDR3 has 17 amino acids. Trimming removed 3 bases from V and 2 bases from J; junction bases left unmatched: 5. This CDR3 is CASSHGQGRTGANVLTF. The CDR3 coding sequence is TGTGCCAGCAGCCACGGACAGGGGAGAACTGGGGCCAACGTCCTGACTTTC.

This chain joins TRBV28 and TRBJ1-1, with TRBD1 matching over 7 bases. Germline V gives CDR1 MDHEN, CDR2 SYDVKM. V was clipped by 3 bases and J by 6 bases; unmatched bases: 4. The CDR3 is 13 amino acids. The CDR3 coding sequence is TGTGCCAGCAGTTTGACAGGGACCCCTGAAGCTTTCTTT. Translating it yields CASSLTGTPEAFF.

V is TRBV13 and J is TRBJ1-3, with unresolved D. Germline assignment: CDR1 PRHDT and CDR2 FYEKMQ (reference sequence). Trimming took off 5 bases at V and 0 bases at J, with 14 bases between the two ends. The CDR3 loop spans 16 amino acids. CDR3 in DNA: TGTGCCAGCAGCCCAAACGACTCTCCCTCTGGAAACACCATATATTTT. Amino acids: CASSPNDSPSGNTIYF.

The chain employs TRBV11-2 and TRBJ1-5; D not certain. The CDR3 runs to 15 residues. V dropped 0 bases and J dropped 0 bases, with 6 bases sitting between them. The germline CDR1 and CDR2 sequences are SGHAT and FQNNGV. The CDR3 protein is CASSLDRYSNQPQHF. The CDR3 nucleotides are TGTGCCAGCAGCTTAGACAGGTATAGCAATCAGCCCCAGCATTTT.

The chain has TRBV18 and TRBJ1-1, with D unclear. The V end lost 2 bases, the J end lost 4 bases, and 11 bases lay between the germline ends. The CDR3 runs to 14 residues. The germline CDR1 and CDR2 sequences are KGHSH and LQKENI. The CDR3 spells CASSPGIGSTEAFF. DNA for the CDR3: TGTGCCAGCTCACCAGGGATAGGGAGCACTGAAGCTTTCTTT.

This clone has just one count. V usage is TRBV7-2 and J usage is TRBJ1-2; maybe TRBD1 (5 bases). CDR3 length: 14 residues. V dropped 0 bases and J dropped 4 bases, with 9 bases sitting between them. The germline V gene encodes CDR1 SGHTA and CDR2 FQGNSA. CDR3: CASSLARGGYGYTF. The CDR3 coding sequence is TGTGCCAGCAGCTTAGCGCGTGGGGGCTATGGCTACACCTTC.

The chain has TRBV14 and TRBJ1-2; D unresolved. Germline CDR1 reads SGHDN; CDR2 reads FVKESK. This CDR3 spans 14 amino acids. The ends were cut back, 1 base at V and 3 bases at J, with 9 bases in the middle. The DNA of the CDR3 is TGTGCCAGCAGCCAAGTGCGGGTGGACTATGGCTACACCTTC. Protein product: CASSQVRVDYGYTF.

This chain's CDR3 is CASSQEGLAGGKETQYF. The CDR3, as DNA: TGTGCCAGCAGCCAAGAGGGACTAGCGGGGGGGAAAGAGACCCAGTACTTC. The chain is built from TRBV4-2 and TRBJ2-5; 16 nucleotides line up with TRBD2. Trimming took 0 bases from V and 3 from J; bases not matched to a gene: 1. CDR3 length equals 17 residues. In germline, CDR1 is LGHNA, CDR2 YNFKEQ.

The chain combines TRBV6-6 with TRBJ1-1; D unresolved. This CDR3 comprises 12 residues. The germline V and J ends were trimmed by 6 bases and 3 bases, with 8 bases remaining between them. Germline V lookup: CDR1 MNHNY, CDR2 SVGAGI (reference sequence). CDR3 sequence reads: CASSHLDTEAFF. DNA of the CDR3: TGTGCCAGCAGCCACCTCGACACTGAAGCTTTCTTT.

This rearrangement joins TRBV5-1 to TRBJ2-1; TRBD2 aligns across 8 bases. The germline V gene has CDR1 SGHRS and CDR2 YFSETQ. CDR3 length: 14 residues. Trimming took 4 bases from V and 10 from J; bases not matched to a gene: 10. The CDR3 DNA reads TGCGCCAGCAGCCTGACCGAAGCGGGAGCAGAGCAGTTCTTC. It yields the protein CASSLTEAGAEQFF.

The rearrangement uses TRBV10-3 and TRBJ1-2; D not resolved. The CDR3 is 13 residues long. CDR1 is ENHRY and CDR2 is SYGVKD in the germline V gene. V was pared by 4 bases and J by 9 bases, with 15 bases between. In nucleotides, the CDR3 is TGTGCCATCAGTGGGGAAGTGCGGGATCGCTACACCTTC. Protein: CAISGEVRDRYTF.

The chain employs TRBV19 and TRBJ2-6; D call uncertain. Trimming left V 3 bases short and J 0 bases short, with 12 bases between. This CDR3 region has 17 residues. CDR1 LNHDA and CDR2 SQIVND come from the germline V gene (reference sequence). The CDR3 here is CASSMVGLNSGANVLTF. The DNA for the CDR3 is TGTGCCAGTAGTATGGTCGGCCTTAACTCTGGGGCCAACGTCCTGACTTTC. The full variable domain, in which reference TRBV19 and TRBJ2-6 provide the parts outside the CDR3, is DGGITQSPKYLFRKEGQNVTLSCEQNLNHDAMYWYRQDPGQGLRLIYYSQIVNDFQKGDIAEGYSVSREKKESFPLTVTSAQKNPTAFYLCASSMVGLNSGANVLTFGAGSRLTVL.

This clone has only one observation. This rearrangement joins TRBV6-5 to TRBJ1-1; 8 bases line up with TRBD1. The CDR3 is 13 residues long. Per germline, CDR1 MNHEY and CDR2 SVGAGI. V gave up 5 bases and J gave up 6 bases; unmatched junction bases: 5. The CDR3 here is CASSTDREPEAFF. The CDR3 DNA reads as TGTGCCAGCAGTACGGACAGGGAGCCTGAAGCTTTCTTT.

The chain recombines TRBV3-1 (or the pseudogene TRBV3-2) with TRBJ1-2; 9 nucleotides match TRBD1. The V segment lost 0 bases and the J segment 7 bases; nucleotides outside the gene matches: 12. The CDR3 contains 17 residues. Germline V gene lookup returns CDR1 LGHDT and CDR2 YNNKEL (reference sequence). The CDR3 reads CASSQEGGTGLLSGYTF. CDR3 nucleotides: TGTGCCAGCAGCCAAGAGGGAGGGACAGGGTTGTTGAGTGGCTACACCTTC.

This clone has only a few counts. The V gene is TRBV5-5, the J gene TRBJ1-5, with a weak D call TRBD1 (5 bases). Trimming cost V 5 bases and J 4 bases, with 10 bases left between them. CDR1 is SGHKS and CDR2 is YYEKEE in the germline V gene (reference sequence). There are 13 residues in the CDR3. Written as DNA, the CDR3 is TGTGCCAGCAGTCTGGACAATAATCAGCCCCAGCATTTT. Its translation is CASSLDNNQPQHF.

The chain uses TRBV27 and TRBJ1-6; D is undetermined. CDR3 length: 14 residues. Germline V gene lookup returns CDR1 MNHEY and CDR2 SMNVEV (reference sequence). Trimming removed 1 base from V and 4 bases from J, with 5 bases in between. The CDR3 loop reads CASSLLGYNSPLHF. In DNA form, the CDR3 reads TGTGCCAGCAGTTTATTAGGGTATAATTCACCCCTCCACTTT.

The chain has TRBV6-5 and TRBJ2-4; no reliable D call. Germline V CDR1 and CDR2: MNHEY, SVGAGI. Trimming stripped 4 bases from V and 9 bases from J, with 16 bases between. The length of the CDR3 is 14 residues. In DNA form, the CDR3 reads TGTGCCAGCAGTTCGGGCCCAGGCTCGGTCATTCAGTACTTC. Its translation is CASSSGPGSVIQYF.

The gene calls are TRBV6-5 and TRBJ1-3; 7 bases map to TRBD1. The CDR3 consists of 13 residues. CDR1 is MNHEY, CDR2 SVGAGI, per germline. Germline trimming cut 11 bases from V and 4 bases from J; bases unmatched to any gene: 8. The CDR3 spells CASRQGFGNTIYF. CDR3 bases: TGTGCCTCGCGACAGGGATTCGGAAACACCATATATTTT.

This chain uses TRBV18 with TRBJ1-1, with D tentatively TRBD1 (5 bases). The CDR3 is made up of 14 amino acids. Germline V gene sequence: CDR1 KGHSH, CDR2 LQKENI. V was trimmed by 2 bases and J by 0 bases, leaving 7 bases between them. This CDR3 reads CASSPGHLNTEAFF. CDR3 coding DNA: TGTGCCAGCTCACCAGGACACCTGAACACTGAAGCTTTCTTT.

The rearrangement joins TRBV24-1 to TRBJ2-1; D remains ambiguous. V dropped 2 bases and J dropped 9 bases, with 7 bases sitting between them. The CDR3 has 12 residues. Per germline, CDR1 KGHDR and CDR2 SFDVKD. The CDR3 here is CATSDYSFEQFF. CDR3 coding DNA: TGTGCCACCAGTGATTACAGCTTTGAGCAGTTCTTC.

This rearrangement joins TRBV20-1 to TRBJ2-5; possible D gene TRBD2, 5 bases. V was shortened by 3 bases and J by 10 bases, with 18 bases between the two germline ends. Germline assignment: CDR1 DFQATT and CDR2 SNEGSKA (reference sequence). This CDR3 has 13 residues. The CDR3 region is CSASVRIREGQYF. DNA for the CDR3: TGCAGTGCTAGTGTGCGGATAAGAGAGGGCCAGTACTTC.